Following are 27 T cell receptor beta chains from one sample sequenced in a study of radiotherapy plus CTLA-4 blockade in lung cancer. Produced via immunoSEQ multiplex PCR; TCRdb's table is partial and in-frame only. The repertoire consists of 70,000 to 90,000 clones, with about 88% occurring once and the leading ten covering just over 0.85%. Source: peripheral blood, taken from a patient treated with radiotherapy plus ipilimumab. All receptors come from a human donor with non-small cell lung cancer who had stable disease on radiotherapy plus ipilimumab.

This rearrangement joins TRBV6-5 to TRBJ1-1; D not certain. Germline V gene sequence: CDR1 MNHEY, CDR2 SVGAGI. V lost 6 bases and J 0 bases, leaving 8 bases between the germline ends. The CDR3 totals 13 residues. In nucleotides, the CDR3 is TGTGCCAGCAGCCTGGACTTGAACACTGAAGCTTTCTTT. Translating it yields CASSLDLNTEAFF.

The chain carries TRBV6-1 and TRBJ2-3; 7 positions match TRBD1. Per the germline V gene, CDR1 is MNHNS and CDR2 is SASEGT. Trimming cost V 5 bases and J 2 bases; bases outside gene matches: 7. The CDR3 is 15 amino acids. The CDR3, as DNA: TGTGCCAGCAGTACAGGGGCCCTCCCCACAGATACGCAGTATTTT. Its translation: CASSTGALPTDTQYF.

The chain uses TRBV9 and TRBJ1-2; 7 nucleotides align to TRBD1. V was pared by 2 bases and J by 1 base, with 8 bases of the junction left unmatched. Germline lookup yields CDR1 SGDLS and CDR2 YYNGEE. This CDR3 is 16 amino acids long. The CDR3 sequence is CASSVSSTGSNYGYTF. CDR3 bases: TGTGCCAGCAGCGTCTCTTCGACAGGGAGTAACTATGGCTACACCTTC.

This chain uses TRBV7-9 with TRBJ2-1; 9 nucleotides match TRBD2. This CDR3 spans 17 amino acids. V was clipped by 6 bases and J by 4 bases; unmatched bases: 13. Germline V lookup: CDR1 SEHNR, CDR2 FQNEAQ (reference sequence). CDR3 bases: TGTGCCAGCAGTCTTCCCGGGAGCGGGGGGTCTTACAATGAGCAGTTCTTC. This codes for CASSLPGSGGSYNEQFF.

The genes are TRBV11-2 and TRBJ2-3; 14 nucleotides line up with TRBD2. Germline V gene sequence: CDR1 SGHAT, CDR2 FQNNGV. This CDR3 has 16 residues. J gave up 6 bases and V 5 bases, and 7 bases lay outside the gene matches. DNA of the CDR3: TGTGCCAGCAGCCCATGGACTAGCGGGGGGTCGGATACGCAGTATTTT. This sequence encodes CASSPWTSGGSDTQYF.

The chain has TRBV5-1 and TRBJ2-5, with 9 positions matching TRBD2. The V and J ends lost 4 bases and 2 bases, in that order; junction bases with no gene match: 6. Germline CDR1 is SGHRS and CDR2 is YFSETQ. The CDR3 spans 15 residues. CDR3 protein: CASSPRGGGQETQYF. The CDR3 nucleotides read TGCGCCAGCAGCCCGCGCGGGGGGGGACAAGAGACCCAGTACTTC.

This chain joins TRBV9 and TRBJ2-1; 7 bases are shared with TRBD1. Per the germline V gene, CDR1 is SGDLS and CDR2 is YYNGEE. The CDR3 has 17 residues. Trimming removed 4 bases from V and 2 bases from J; junction bases left unmatched: 12. CDR3 nucleotide sequence: TGTGCCAGCAGCAGACAGGGCGTAGGTCTAACCTACAATGAGCAGTTCTTC. Its translation: CASSRQGVGLTYNEQFF. The full variable domain, in which reference TRBV9 and TRBJ2-1 provide the parts outside the CDR3, is DSGVTQTPKHLITATGQRVTLRCSPRSGDLSVYWYQQSLDQGLQFLIQYYNGEERAKGNILERFSAQQFPDLHSELNLSSLELGDSALYFCASSRQGVGLTYNEQFFGPGTRLTVL.

The rearrangement links TRBV28 to TRBJ1-6; D may be TRBD1 (5 bases). Trimming removed 7 bases at V and 5 bases at J, with 18 bases between. Looked up from germline, CDR1 is MDHEN and CDR2 is SYDVKM. CDR3 size: 16 residues. This chain's CDR3 is CASTTGGAGDNSPLHF. The CDR3 DNA reads TGTGCCAGCACTACCGGTGGGGCCGGGGATAATTCACCCCTCCACTTT.

This clone was recorded only once. The chain recombines TRBV30 with TRBJ1-2; TRBD1 matches at 8 bases. Germline lookup yields CDR1 GTSNPN and CDR2 SVGIG (reference sequence). The J segment lost 6 bases and the V segment lost 2 bases, leaving 14 bases of the junction unmatched. CDR3 length equals 16 residues. The CDR3 region is CAWSRAGGAMVDGYTF. The CDR3 DNA sequence: TGTGCCTGGAGTAGGGCAGGGGGCGCAATGGTAGATGGCTACACCTTC.

The chain uses TRBV30 and TRBJ2-7; perhaps TRBD2 as D (6 bases). V lost 1 base, J lost 1 base, and 14 bases lay in between. Per the germline V gene, CDR1 is GTSNPN and CDR2 is SVGIG (reference sequence). The CDR3 covers 15 residues. Here the CDR3 reads CAWSEGGTASYEQYF. As DNA, the CDR3 is TGTGCCTGGAGTGAAGGCGGGACCGCATCCTACGAGCAGTACTTC.

The table lists this clone with a few counts. This chain joins TRBV6-5 and TRBJ1-2; the D is unclear. Germline V gene lookup returns CDR1 MNHEY and CDR2 SVGAGI. CDR3 length: 15 amino acids. V was cut by 2 bases and J by 1 base, with 11 bases left in between. CDR3 protein: CASSYHRRDNYGYTF. The CDR3 region has the DNA TGTGCCAGCAGTTACCATCGACGGGATAACTATGGCTACACCTTC.

The gene calls are TRBV6-6 and TRBJ2-7; 14 bases line up with TRBD2. Germline assignment: CDR1 MNHNY and CDR2 SVGAGI (reference sequence). CDR3 size: 15 residues. Trimming at V came to 2 bases and at J to 6 bases, leaving 3 bases not matched to a gene. In nucleotides, the CDR3 is TGTGCCAGCAGTTACCAAGGACTAGCGGGAGGCGAGCAGTACTTC. Translated, it gives CASSYQGLAGGEQYF.

This chain connects TRBV4-1 to TRBJ1-5; the D gene is possibly TRBD1 (6 bases). The length of the CDR3 is 14 residues. Trimming shortened V by 3 bases and J by 4 bases, and 10 bases separated the two germline ends. CDR1 and CDR2 (germline): MGHRA, YSYEKL. The CDR3 loop reads CASSQEGVNQPQHF. CDR3 nucleotide sequence: TGCGCCAGCAGCCAGGAGGGGGTGAATCAGCCCCAGCATTTT.

To note about this clone: An end of the junction differs from the germline gene, which may be a read error. This chain uses TRBV10-1 with TRBJ2-1; TRBD2 aligns across 7 bases. Germline CDR1 and CDR2: WNHNN and SYGVQD (reference sequence). CDR3 length: 15 amino acids. The CDR3 loop is CASSEWGGDYDEQFF. The CDR3 DNA reads as TGCGCCAGCAGTGAGTGGGGGGGGGACTACGATGAGCAGTTCTTC.

This chain connects TRBV27 to TRBJ1-5; D remains ambiguous. With 10 bases removed from V and 0 bases from J, the gap between germline ends came to 13 bases. CDR3 length equals 14 residues. Germline CDR1 reads MNHEY; CDR2 reads SMNVEV (reference sequence). DNA for the CDR3: TGTGCCACCAAAGACACTGATAGCAATCAGCCCCAGCATTTT. Amino acid sequence: CATKDTDSNQPQHF.

J is TRBJ2-5 and V is TRBV7-2, with 10 bases aligning to TRBD2. CDR3 length equals 15 residues. CDR1 and CDR2 (germline): SGHTA, FQGNSA. V dropped 5 bases and J dropped 4; count of bases not matched to a gene: 7. The CDR3 region is CASSETSGVGETQYF. The CDR3 DNA sequence: TGTGCCAGCAGCGAAACTAGCGGGGTGGGAGAGACCCAGTACTTC.

The rearrangement joins TRBV9 to TRBJ2-3; D is perhaps TRBD1 (5 bases). The germline V and J ends were trimmed by 0 bases and 1 base, with 9 bases remaining between them. The CDR3 is 15 residues long. CDR1 SGDLS and CDR2 YYNGEE come from the germline V gene. In nucleotides, the CDR3 is TGTGCCAGCAGCGTAGCCGAACAGGGCACAGATACGCAGTATTTT. Its translation is CASSVAEQGTDTQYF.

V usage is TRBV7-2 and J usage is TRBJ1-1; no definite D call. The CDR3 has 11 residues. Germline lookup yields CDR1 SGHTA and CDR2 FQGNSA. The V end was cut by 1 base, the J end by 7 bases, with 4 bases between. CDR3 bases: TGTGCCAGCAGCTTAGTATATGAAGCTTTCTTT. Translated: CASSLVYEAFF.

CDR3 residues: CASSHWTGNTETQYF. The CDR3 DNA reads as TGTGCCAGCAGCCATTGGACAGGGAACACCGAGACCCAGTACTTC. The chain couples TRBV7-6 to TRBJ2-5, with 8 bases matching TRBD1. V dropped 5 bases and J dropped 5; count of bases not matched to a gene: 10. Germline V gives CDR1 SGHVS, CDR2 FNYEAQ. The CDR3 consists of 15 residues. The whole variable domain, remainder taken from reference TRBV7-6 and TRBJ2-5, is GAGVSQSPRYKVTKRGQDVALRCDPISGHVSLYWYRQALGQGPEFLTYFNYEAQQDKSGLPNDRFSAERPEGSISTLTIQRTEQRDSAMYRCASSHWTGNTETQYFGPGTRLLVL.

The chain recombines TRBV5-1 with TRBJ2-2; TRBD1 might be the D (6 bases). CDR3 length: 15 amino acids. Germline lookup yields CDR1 SGHRS and CDR2 YFSETQ. Trimming left V 7 bases short and J 5 bases short, with 18 bases between. CDR3 sequence reads: CASAVQDRRTGELFF. CDR3 coding DNA: TGCGCCAGCGCTGTCCAAGACAGGAGGACCGGGGAGCTGTTTTTT.

In its sample, this clone was seen once. The gene calls are TRBV7-9 and TRBJ1-2, with 7 bases that match TRBD1. The CDR3 is 15 residues long. Germline V lookup: CDR1 SEHNR, CDR2 FQNEAQ (reference sequence). V lost 0 bases, J lost 5 bases, and 6 bases stayed unmatched. The CDR3 loop is CASSLALGTAYGYTF. In DNA, the CDR3 is TGTGCCAGCAGCTTAGCCTTAGGGACAGCTTATGGCTACACCTTC.

The chain uses TRBV6-5 and TRBJ1-5, with TRBD1 identical over 8 bases. CDR1 and CDR2 from the germline V gene are MNHEY and SVGAGI. V was clipped by 5 bases and J by 8 bases; unmatched bases: 5. The CDR3 extends over 13 amino acids. The CDR3 is CASSQTGAEPQHF. The CDR3 nucleotides are TGTGCCAGCAGTCAGACAGGGGCCGAGCCCCAGCATTTT.

Worth noting for this clone: This specimen includes other DNA sequences encoding the same CDR3. V usage is TRBV30 and J usage is TRBJ2-5, with no clear D. Germline CDR1 is GTSNPN and CDR2 is SVGIG (reference sequence). The CDR3 is 13 residues long. V lost 0 bases and J lost 1, with 6 bases in between. CDR3 coding DNA: TGTGCCTGGAGTGTAAGGGCCCAAGAGACCCAGTACTTC. This encodes CAWSVRAQETQYF.

The sample holds one count of this clone. The genes are TRBV28 and TRBJ2-5; 9 positions match TRBD1. The CDR3 extends over 14 amino acids. The ends lost 11 bases at V and 4 bases at J; junction bases unmatched: 11. Germline V gene data show CDR1 as MDHEN and CDR2 as SYDVKM. The CDR3 loop reads CALKGTGNGETQYF. In DNA form, the CDR3 reads TGTGCCCTGAAAGGGACAGGGAATGGAGAGACCCAGTACTTC.

In its sample, this clone was seen once. V is TRBV28 and J is TRBJ2-5, with TRBD1 matching 11 bases. The germline CDR1 and CDR2 sequences are MDHEN and SYDVKM. The CDR3 runs to 15 residues. V shed 4 bases, J shed 7 bases, and the junction held 8 bases outside the gene matches. CDR3 coding DNA: TGTGCCAGCAGTTCCTCCGGGACAGGGGGAATGACCCAGTACTTC. Its translation: CASSSSGTGGMTQYF. Full variable domain (missing parts from reference TRBV28 and TRBJ2-5): DVKVTQSSRYLVKRTGEKVFLECVQDMDHENMFWYRQDPGLGLRLIYFSYDVKMKEKGDIPEGYSVSREKKERFSLILESASTNQTSMYLCASSSSGTGGMTQYFGPGTRLLVL.

This sequence joins TRBV25-1 and TRBJ1-2; weak D call: TRBD1 (6 bases). Germline V gives CDR1 MGHDK, CDR2 SYGVNS. This CDR3 region has 14 residues. Trimming removed 0 bases from V and 2 bases from J, with 7 bases in between. The CDR3 nucleotides are TGTGCCAGCAGTGAATATAGGGGGAACTATGGCTACACCTTC. This codes for CASSEYRGNYGYTF.

The table lists this clone with a few counts. V gene TRBV5-1 combines with J gene TRBJ2-3; TRBD1 might be the D (5 bases). The V gene's germline CDR1 is SGHRS and CDR2 YFSETQ. The CDR3 spans 13 residues. V was trimmed by 4 bases and J by 4 bases, leaving 10 bases between them. The chain's CDR3 is CASSPTVADTQYF. The CDR3 coding sequence is TGCGCCAGCAGCCCGACAGTGGCAGATACGCAGTATTTT.